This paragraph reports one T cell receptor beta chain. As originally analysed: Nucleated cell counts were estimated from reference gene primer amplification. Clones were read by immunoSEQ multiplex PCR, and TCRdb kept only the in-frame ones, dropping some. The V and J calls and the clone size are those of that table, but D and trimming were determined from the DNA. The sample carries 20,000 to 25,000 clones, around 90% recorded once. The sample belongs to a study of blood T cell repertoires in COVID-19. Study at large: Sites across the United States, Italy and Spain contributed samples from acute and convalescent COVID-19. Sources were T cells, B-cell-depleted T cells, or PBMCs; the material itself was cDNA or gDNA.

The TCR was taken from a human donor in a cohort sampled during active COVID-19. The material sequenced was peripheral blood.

The CDR3 is CASSLERANYGYTF. As DNA, the CDR3 is TGCGCCAGCAGCTTGGAGAGAGCTAACTATGGCTACACCTTC. This rearrangement joins TRBV5-1 to TRBJ1-2; unclear D gene. Germline V CDR1 and CDR2: SGHRS, YFSETQ. This CDR3 has 14 amino acids. The V and J ends lost 0 bases and 0 bases respectively, with 6 bases between them.